Listed here is a single TCR beta chain. Its antigen is unidentified. Deletions cut 4 bases from V and 5 bases from J, with 11 bases between. This CDR3 contains 13 residues. These data come from a study of Ad26.COV2.S vaccination and SARS-CoV-2 variants. Study results and caveats: Spike-specific TCR breadth was greater after Ad26.COV2.S than placebo.

Noted treatment: roughly 20 received Ad26.COV2.S at low or high dose, single or two shots; 5 received placebo; per-sample allocation not given. Sampling took place 63 days after the first vaccine or placebo injection. It was Wuhan-strain SARS-CoV-2 spike that the Ad26 vaccine vector expressed. The table came from immunoSEQ multiplex PCR; TCRdb's copy has only in-frame clones and leaves some out. Of about 400,000 clones listed, roughly 90% are singletons. The sequence was obtained from a person between 18 and 60 years old who received the Ad26.COV2.S COVID-19 vaccine or a placebo. Sequencing used peripheral blood, obtained in a trial of Ad26.COV2.S vaccine versus placebo. The rearrangement uses TRBV12-3 or TRBV12-4 and TRBJ2-5; D is perhaps TRBD2 (6 bases). Written as DNA, the CDR3 is TGTGCCAGCAGTTCGGCAGGGAGGGAGACCCAGTACTTC. It codes for CASSSAGRETQYF.